The 20 T cell receptor beta chains listed next were all sequenced from one sample in a study of CD8 T cells in ankylosing spondylitis. TCRdb redid the calling of the 5' RACE reads with MiXCR, one entry per CDR3 protein. This sample has under 300,000 distinct CDR3 sequences, with around 11% found just once. Sequencing used blood, either unsorted or a sorted T cell fraction (not recorded which). These receptors were collected from a male donor with ankylosing spondylitis or in good health (not recorded which).

This clonotype was detected only a few times. The rearrangement uses TRBV11-1 and TRBJ2-3, with 10 bases fitting TRBD1. V was pared by 5 bases and J by 4 bases, with 3 bases of the junction left unmatched. The CDR3 has 14 residues. The V gene's germline CDR1 is SGHAT and CDR2 FQDESV (reference sequence). CDR3 in DNA: TGTGCCAGCAGCGCGGGACAGGGGCCAGATACGCAGTATTTT. Translated: CASSAGQGPDTQYF.

This clonotype was seen a handful of times. The chain links TRBV11-2 to TRBJ1-1; 7 nucleotides match TRBD1. J gave up 6 bases and V 5 bases, and 21 bases lay outside the gene matches. The length of the CDR3 is 18 residues. Germline-derived CDR1 and CDR2 are SGHAT and FQNNGV. This chain's CDR3 is CASSATGVAQGRLPEAFF. CDR3 coding DNA: TGTGCCAGCAGCGCTACTGGGGTGGCACAGGGGAGGCTCCCTGAAGCTTTCTTT.

There are a few counts of this clonotype. The CDR3 sequence: CSVVDAYEQYF. For the CDR3, the DNA is TGCAGCGTCGTGGACGCATACGAGCAGTACTTC. The V gene is TRBV29-1, the J gene TRBJ2-7, with D uncertain. Trimming took off 6 bases at V and 4 bases at J, with 10 bases between the two ends. Looked up from germline, CDR1 is SQVTM and CDR2 is ANQGSEA. The CDR3 is made up of 11 amino acids.

This clonotype showed up many times. The V call is TRBV5-1, the J call TRBJ1-1, with D possibly being TRBD1 (5 bases). Germline CDR1 and CDR2: SGHRS and YFSETQ. The ends were cut back, 2 bases at V and 4 bases at J, with 24 bases in the middle. The CDR3 totals 18 residues. As DNA, the CDR3 is TGCGCCAGCAGCTTACCGTCGGGGCGGGCCATTCCGAGCACTGAAGCTTTCTTT. This codes for CASSLPSGRAIPSTEAFF.

There are many counts of this clonotype. This sequence joins TRBV29-1 and TRBJ2-1; D gene uncertain. The CDR3 spans 10 residues. Germline V gene sequence: CDR1 SQVTM, CDR2 ANQGSEA. The CDR3, as DNA: TGCAGACTAAAGGAGAATGAGCAGTTCTTC. Amino acid sequence: CRLKENEQFF.

The chain carries TRBV7-9 and TRBJ1-5; D may be TRBD1 (6 bases). CDR3 length equals 14 residues. From germline, CDR1 is SEHNR and CDR2 FQNEAQ (reference sequence). V lost 6 bases to trimming and J lost 5 bases, with 14 bases between them. The CDR3 nucleotides read TGTGCCAGCAGTTTCAGTACAGGGTATCAGCCCCAGCATTTT. Its protein product is CASSFSTGYQPQHF. The full variable domain, rest sourced from reference TRBV7-9 and TRBJ1-5, is DTGVSQNPRHKITKRGQNVTFRCDPISEHNRLYWYRQTLGQGPEFLTYFQNEAQLEKSRLLSDRFSAERPKGSFSTLEIQRTEQGDSAMYLCASSFSTGYQPQHFGDGTRLSIL.

Comments on this clonotype: This could be a read error, since a much larger clone is one nucleotide away. This chain connects TRBV2 to TRBJ1-5, with unresolved D. Trimming pared 8 bases from V and 6 bases from J, leaving 14 bases between. The CDR3 spans 13 residues. The V gene's germline CDR1 is SNHLY and CDR2 FYNNEI. The DNA of the CDR3 is TGTGCCAGCTCTAGGGAAGCCCCTCAGCCCCAGCATTTT. It is translated as CASSREAPQPQHF.

This clonotype came up many times. The genes are TRBV5-1 and TRBJ2-1; weak D call: TRBD2 (6 bases). The V gene's germline CDR1 is SGHRS and CDR2 YFSETQ. CDR3 length equals 14 residues. The V and J ends lost 7 bases and 1 base respectively, with 12 bases between them. The DNA of the CDR3 is TGCGCCAGCCGAAACGGGAGTTCCTACAATGAGCAGTTCTTC. This gives the protein CASRNGSSYNEQFF.

This clonotype occurred many times. This chain uses TRBV20-1 with TRBJ2-5; D gene ambiguous. V dropped 3 bases and J dropped 3 bases, with 8 bases sitting between them. The CDR3 runs 12 residues. Looked up from germline, CDR1 is DFQATT and CDR2 is SNEGSKA (reference sequence). The CDR3, as DNA: TGCAGTGCTAGTGAGCAGAAAGAGACCCAGTACTTC. This encodes CSASEQKETQYF.

This clonotype has at least ten counts. The chain has TRBV5-1 and TRBJ2-1; D uncertain. Germline CDR1 SGHRS, CDR2 YFSETQ. The CDR3 length is 11 residues. V was shortened by 2 bases and J by 9 bases, with 6 bases between the two germline ends. DNA for the CDR3: TGCGCCAGCAGCTTAGGGTTTGAGCAGTTCTTC. The encoded protein is CASSLGFEQFF.

This clonotype was observed at least ten times. The chain is built from TRBV6-6 and TRBJ2-2, with D perhaps matching TRBD2 (6 bases). CDR1 and CDR2 (germline): MNHNY, SVGAGI (reference sequence). CDR3 size: 14 residues. The ends were cut back, 2 bases at V and 6 bases at J, with 10 bases in the middle. Written as DNA, the CDR3 is TGTGCCAGCAGTTACATGTCGGGGGCCGGGGAGCTGTTTTTT. Amino acid sequence: CASSYMSGAGELFF.

This clonotype was observed at least ten times. The chain carries TRBV6-1 and TRBJ2-7, with TRBD1 as a possible D gene (6 bases). The CDR3 is 14 amino acids. The V end was cut by 6 bases, the J end by 6 bases, with 18 bases between. Germline values: CDR1 MNHNS, CDR2 SASEGT. The CDR3 coding sequence is TGTGCCAGCAGGAAGGGGACACCTTTATCCGAGCAGTACTTC. Translated, it gives CASRKGTPLSEQYF.

This clonotype was found a few times. The J gene is TRBJ2-3, the V gene TRBV20-1; 9 bases align to TRBD2. Germline CDR1 is DFQATT and CDR2 is SNEGSKA (reference sequence). Germline trimming cut 3 bases from V and 2 bases from J; bases unmatched to any gene: 9. CDR3 length equals 16 residues. CDR3 sequence reads: CSASRGSGSPTDTQYF. CDR3 bases: TGCAGTGCTAGTCGTGGTAGCGGGAGCCCCACAGATACGCAGTATTTT.

The J gene is TRBJ2-1, the V gene TRBV7-7; maybe TRBD2 (5 bases). The length of the CDR3 is 17 residues. The V and J ends lost 5 bases and 1 base respectively, with 18 bases between them. The germline gives CDR1 SSHAT, CDR2 FNYEAQ (reference sequence). The CDR3 DNA is TGTGCCAGCAGCCCCCGACCGAAAGGGAGATCCTACAATGAGCAGTTCTTC. It translates to CASSPRPKGRSYNEQFF.

This clonotype was seen ten or more times. The chain employs TRBV10-3 and TRBJ1-1; 9 positions agree with TRBD1. After removal of 5 bases from V and 6 bases from J, the junction contained 7 bases not matched to a gene. Looked up from germline, CDR1 is ENHRY and CDR2 is SYGVKD. The CDR3 extends over 14 amino acids. CDR3 region: CAISQQGANSEAFF. The CDR3, as DNA: TGTGCCATCAGTCAACAGGGGGCTAACTCTGAAGCTTTCTTT.

The chain employs TRBV7-6 and TRBJ2-2; D may be TRBD2 (7 bases). Germline-derived CDR1 and CDR2 are SGHVS and FNYEAQ. The CDR3 totals 14 residues. Deletions cut 7 bases from V and 3 bases from J, with 12 bases between. CDR3 DNA: TGTGCCAGCACGGGGAGGGGGTACACCGGGGAGCTGTTTTTT. This gives the protein CASTGRGYTGELFF.

In this sample, this clonotype turned up many times. The rearrangement joins TRBV5-1 to TRBJ2-1; TRBD2 aligns across 7 bases. The CDR3 extends over 15 amino acids. The germline gives CDR1 SGHRS, CDR2 YFSETQ. V lost 5 bases and J lost 9; bases outside the gene matches: 14. CDR3 loop: CASSPTGTTRREQFF. The DNA of the CDR3 is TGCGCCAGCAGTCCCACCGGGACTACACGCCGTGAGCAGTTCTTC.

This clonotype was counted many times. This chain links TRBV5-1 with TRBJ2-3; D unresolved. In germline, CDR1 is SGHRS, CDR2 YFSETQ. V was pared by 3 bases and J by 0 bases, with 11 bases between. The length of the CDR3 is 15 residues. The CDR3 region has the DNA TGCGCCAGCAGCTCAGGCTTCTCTAGCACAGATACGCAGTATTTT. It encodes CASSSGFSSTDTQYF.

This clonotype was detected ten times or more. This chain links TRBV5-1 with TRBJ2-7; D is undetermined. The germline V gene has CDR1 SGHRS and CDR2 YFSETQ. The CDR3 has 15 residues. The V gene lost 1 base and the J gene lost 0 bases, with 11 bases spanning the gap. The CDR3 protein is CASSLRAGDSYEQYF. For the CDR3, the DNA is TGCGCCAGCAGCTTGAGAGCAGGTGACTCCTACGAGCAGTACTTC.

This chain joins TRBV6-5 and TRBJ2-1; TRBD1 agrees at 9 bases. Germline values: CDR1 MNHEY, CDR2 SVGAGI. The CDR3 is 15 residues long. J was trimmed by 8 bases and V by 3 bases; bases with no gene match: 8. CDR3 DNA: TGTGCCAGCAGTTATCTCGGACAGGGGTTGGATGAGCAGTTCTTC. Amino acids: CASSYLGQGLDEQFF.